This T cell receptor beta chain came from a study of T cell responses to AZD1222 COVID-19 vaccine (dated by TCRdb to the early 2020s). Background for the entire study: AZD1222 recipients given second doses at about 4 weeks or at about 12 weeks were pooled, since spike-specific TCR depth and breadth were not found to differ between the two schedules. A total of roughly 240 trial participants underwent TCR sequencing, of whom nearly 210 received two doses of AZD1222 and some 26 received two doses of the MenACWY control vaccine. Trial participants were enrolled by age into subgroups of 18-55, 56-69 and 70-plus years, and around 150, 28 and 57 TCR-sequenced participants, respectively, were included in these subgroups. General findings and caveats noted by the study authors: No day 14 peak-response samples were available, so repertoires were characterized only after the peak T cell response. Spike-specific TCR breadth and depth rose significantly after two AZD1222 doses compared with day 0 and with MenACWY recipients. In the small 56-69-year group, the increase in depth fell short of significance, most likely because of low power. Nearly half of unique spike-specific TCRs reportedly recognized epitopes outside regions mutated in the B.1.351 and B.1.1.7 variants. The whole spike protein was spanned by vaccine-associated CD4 TCRs, and dominant responses were seen in regions 160-218 and 743-854. Conclusions about previously exposed vaccinees are limited, since just a handful of AZD1222 recipients were seropositive for SARS-CoV-2 at baseline. Participants were mostly white British, with more females than males. The authors suggested clonal diversity may have been underestimated.

Per the publication, the time point label means: baseline before first vaccination. Samples from vaccinated people were obtained from the UK trials COV001 and COV002, which included a single-blind randomized controlled phase 2/3 trial of AZD1222 (ChAdOx1 nCoV-19) in healthy adults. For TCRbeta chain sequencing, PBMC samples from trial participants were taken at day 0 and at day 28 after the second dose. The CDR3 regions of human TCRbeta chains were analyzed by immunosequencing. The authors' pipeline ran thus. Repertoire TCRs were matched against a reference library of SARS-CoV-2-specific TCRs generated with the MIRA antigen-specificity platform. Breadth was defined as the fraction of unique TCRs that were SARS-CoV-2-associated. Depth was defined as the fraction of total T cells that were SARS-CoV-2-associated. Using the MIRA data, every spike-specific TCR was mapped to the spike region that the TCR reacted to and assigned to either a CD4 or a CD8 class. Log10-transformed breadth and depth values were compared by one-way ANOVA with Sidak's multiple comparisons tests. This is the immuneACCESS table as TCRdb keeps it, with only in-frame sequences that have V and J called. A part of the clones is gone; compared with another copy, unresolved V genes explain less than half, and the rest is unexplained. Clonal size and the V and J genes are those of that table, whereas D and trimming came from the DNA. This sample has some 180,000 clones in its table, and approximately 92% of those were observed once. More than 9% of the sample rests with the top ten.

As regards this clone: Its recognized antigen is unknown. There are no base qualities to consult, and no much larger clone falls within one base.

Via the germline V gene, CDR1 is MGHRA and CDR2 YSYEKL. From the cysteine through the phenylalanine, the CDR3 covers 14 amino acids. The entry retains the CDR3 DNA only, 42 bases that are in frame from base 1. V and J are trimmed by 3 bases and 3 bases, and the gene matches miss 4 bases of the junction. This specimen consisted of peripheral blood, obtained on day 0 of AZD1222 vaccination. The sequence came from an adult in good health. The sequence is built from TRBV4-1 and TRBJ1-2; TRBD1 lines up with 7 middle nucleotides. The DNA reads TGCGCCAGCAGCCAGAACAGGGGCGACTATGGCTACACCTTC. It translates to CASSQNRGDYGYTF.